The 21 T cell receptor beta chains below all came from one sample that was sequenced in a study of blood T cell repertoires in COVID-19. The data were produced by immunoSEQ multiplex PCR, yet TCRdb's version contains in-frame clones alone and is incomplete. The sample includes some 150,000 clones, over 60% of them seen just once. Sequencing used PBMCs or T cells enriched from blood (not recorded which). The receptors derive from a woman between 45 and 60 years old who had recovered from COVID-19.

V gene TRBV5-5 combines with J gene TRBJ1-4; TRBD1 is a possible D gene (6 bases). Germline assignment: CDR1 SGHKS and CDR2 YYEKEE (reference sequence). Trimming removed 4 bases at V and 4 bases at J, with 23 bases between. The CDR3 is 18 residues long. The chain's CDR3 is CASSQTPTTGLGNEKLFF. The CDR3 DNA reads as TGTGCCAGCAGCCAGACCCCTACGACAGGACTGGGTAATGAAAAACTGTTTTTT.

This rearrangement joins TRBV7-9 to TRBJ1-5, with D possibly being TRBD1 (5 bases). Germline lookup yields CDR1 SEHNR and CDR2 FQNEAQ (reference sequence). Trimming took 3 bases from V and 4 from J, leaving 19 bases between them. This CDR3 comprises 17 residues. The DNA for the CDR3 is TGTGCCAGCAGCTTGTCCCACCCAGGGCAGGCGAATCAGCCCCAGCATTTT. Amino acids: CASSLSHPGQANQPQHF.

The J gene is TRBJ2-1, the V gene TRBV13; no clear D. This CDR3 region has 15 residues. The germline V gene encodes CDR1 PRHDT and CDR2 FYEKMQ (reference sequence). Trimming stripped 2 bases from V and 3 bases from J, with 11 bases between. The CDR3 here is CASSLSGQSYNEQFF. CDR3 nucleotides: TGTGCCAGCAGCTTAAGTGGGCAAAGCTACAATGAGCAGTTCTTC.

This chain joins TRBV5-1 and TRBJ1-2, with TRBD1 identical over 7 bases. Trimming removed 4 bases from V and 8 bases from J; junction bases left unmatched: 11. The CDR3 sequence is 14 residues long. The V gene's germline CDR1 is SGHRS and CDR2 YFSETQ. CDR3 in amino acids: CASSAETTGFGYTF. In nucleotides, the CDR3 is TGCGCCAGCAGCGCCGAAACGACAGGGTTCGGCTACACCTTC.

This clone occurred a few times. The chain couples TRBV27 to TRBJ1-5; unclear D gene. V lost 2 bases and J 3 bases, leaving 5 bases between the germline ends. The CDR3 is 13 residues long. Germline V gene sequence: CDR1 MNHEY, CDR2 SMNVEV (reference sequence). The CDR3 coding sequence is TGTGCCAGCAGTTTAGCGATCAATCAGCCCCAGCATTTT. It codes for CASSLAINQPQHF.

The J gene is TRBJ2-5, the V gene TRBV3-1 (or the pseudogene TRBV3-2); 9 positions match TRBD2. This CDR3 has 16 amino acids. V lost 4 bases and J lost 5; bases outside the gene matches: 11. Germline assignment: CDR1 LGHDT and CDR2 YNNKEL (reference sequence). CDR3 bases: TGTGCCAGCAGCCCCAGGGCTAGCGGGACTAGGGAGACCCAGTACTTC. It specifies CASSPRASGTRETQYF.

The V and J genes are TRBV7-2 and TRBJ2-2, with TRBD2 as a possible D gene (7 bases). The CDR3 has 16 amino acids. Germline lookup yields CDR1 SGHTA and CDR2 FQGNSA. Trimming removed 5 bases at V and 6 bases at J, with 19 bases between. The CDR3, as DNA: TGTGCCAGCAGCAAATCGGGGGGCCGGGTCGCCGGGGAGCTGTTTTTT. Translating gives CASSKSGGRVAGELFF.

Only a few counts were recorded for this clone. The chain employs TRBV25-1 and TRBJ1-2; 10 bases are shared with TRBD1. V lost 3 bases, J lost 8 bases, and 12 bases stayed unmatched. The length of the CDR3 is 16 residues. Germline V CDR1 and CDR2: MGHDK, SYGVNS. The CDR3 DNA sequence: TGTGCCAGCAGTGAGGGGGGACAGGGGAGGACTCGGGGCTACACCTTC. This translates into CASSEGGQGRTRGYTF.

The genes are TRBV29-1 and TRBJ2-7; TRBD1 matches at 10 bases. Germline values: CDR1 SQVTM, CDR2 ANQGSEA. Losses at the gene ends were 7 bases for V and 3 bases for J; bases not matched to a gene: 12. The length of the CDR3 is 15 residues. Here the CDR3 reads CSAIEARTGGYEQYF. CDR3 nucleotide sequence: TGCAGCGCGATTGAAGCCCGGACAGGGGGCTACGAGCAGTACTTC.

J is TRBJ1-1 and V is TRBV19; 9 bases agree with TRBD1. V shed 10 bases, J shed 4 bases, and the junction held 7 bases outside the gene matches. CDR3 length equals 13 residues. Germline CDR1 reads LNHDA; CDR2 reads SQIVND (reference sequence). The CDR3 nucleotides read TGTGCCACGGACAGGGGCAGGGGCACTGAAGCTTTCTTT. Its translation: CATDRGRGTEAFF. The whole variable domain, filled in from reference TRBV19 and TRBJ1-1, reads DGGITQSPKYLFRKEGQNVTLSCEQNLNHDAMYWYRQDPGQGLRLIYYSQIVNDFQKGDIAEGYSVSREKKESFPLTVTSAQKNPTAFYLCATDRGRGTEAFFGQGTRLTVV.

This chain links TRBV7-2 with TRBJ1-5, with 8 positions matching TRBD1. The V segment lost 4 bases and the J segment 6 bases; nucleotides outside the gene matches: 11. The CDR3 totals 16 residues. Germline V lookup: CDR1 SGHTA, CDR2 FQGNSA. CDR3 region: CASSYQGAPGRQPQHF. CDR3 sequence (DNA): TGTGCCAGCAGCTACCAGGGGGCGCCGGGTCGTCAGCCCCAGCATTTT.

This clone was seen a handful of times. The CDR3 bases are TGTGCCAGCAGTGACTCGGAGCGGGACCCCATGGATACGCAGTATTTT. It translates to CASSDSERDPMDTQYF. The chain combines TRBV6-4 with TRBJ2-3, with 7 bases that match TRBD2. The CDR3 contains 16 residues. V shed 0 bases, J shed 6 bases, and the junction held 9 bases outside the gene matches. The germline CDR1 and CDR2 sequences are MRHNA and SNTAGT.

In the case of this clone: Germline and junction disagree at one end, which may indicate a read error. V and J are TRBV5-6 and TRBJ2-6, with D hard to call. This CDR3 is built from 15 residues. The V gene's germline CDR1 is SGHDT and CDR2 YYEEEE. The CDR3 protein is CASSLGYSGANVLTF. CDR3 DNA sequence: TGTGCCAGCAGTTTGGGCTACTCTGGGGCCAACGTCCTGACTTTC.

The chain joins TRBV27 to TRBJ2-5, with D possibly being TRBD1 (5 bases). The CDR3 is made up of 15 amino acids. V was trimmed by 5 bases and J by 1 base, leaving 14 bases between them. Germline lookup yields CDR1 MNHEY and CDR2 SMNVEV (reference sequence). CDR3 DNA: TGTGCCAGCAGTGCCACGCGACAGCTCCAAGAGACCCAGTACTTC. Translated: CASSATRQLQETQYF.

This clone was detected only once. The CDR3, as DNA: TGTGCCAGCAGCACGTCGACAGGGACCTACGAGCAGTACTTC. It is translated as CASSTSTGTYEQYF. The J gene is TRBJ2-7, the V gene TRBV21-1; TRBD1, as called in the table, went unchecked against the DNA. TRBV21-1 represents a pseudogene. CDR3 length: 14 residues.

The chain carries TRBV9 and TRBJ1-1; possible D gene TRBD1, 5 bases. Germline CDR1 and CDR2: SGDLS and YYNGEE. There are 14 residues in the CDR3. V was pared by 0 bases and J by 0 bases, with 6 bases between. In DNA, the CDR3 is TGTGCCAGCAGCGTAGGGGGGGTGAACACTGAAGCTTTCTTT. As protein: CASSVGGVNTEAFF.

This chain uses TRBV11-3 with TRBJ2-6; D is ambiguous. The ends were cut back, 5 bases at V and 0 bases at J, with 11 bases in the middle. The CDR3 sequence is 16 residues long. Per germline, CDR1 SGHNT and CDR2 YENEEA. The DNA for the CDR3 is TGTGCCAGCAGCGATCAGGTTCTCTCTGGGGCCAACGTCCTGACTTTC. This gives the protein CASSDQVLSGANVLTF.

This chain connects TRBV7-9 to TRBJ1-6, with 9 bases matching TRBD1. The CDR3 is 14 residues long. The germline CDR1 and CDR2 sequences are SEHNR and FQNEAQ (reference sequence). With 5 bases clipped from V and 9 bases from J, the junction kept 5 bases outside the gene matches. CDR3 residues: CASSKDRGISPLHF. The DNA for the CDR3 is TGTGCCAGCAGCAAGGACAGGGGTATTTCACCCCTCCACTTT.

This clone has just one count. With a much larger clone just one base away, this may be a read error. This chain links TRBV9 with TRBJ2-7; 7 bases are shared with TRBD1. CDR1 and CDR2 (germline): SGDLS, YYNGEE. V dropped 3 bases and J dropped 0; count of bases not matched to a gene: 0. The CDR3 is 13 amino acids. The CDR3 protein is CASSGDSSYEQYF. Written as DNA, the CDR3 is TGTGCCAGCAGCGGGGACAGCTCCTACGAGCAGTACTTC. The full variable domain, in which reference TRBV9 and TRBJ2-7 provide the parts outside the CDR3, is DSGVTQTPKHLITATGQRVTLRCSPRSGDLSVYWYQQSLDQGLQFLIQYYNGEERAKGNILERFSAQQFPDLHSELNLSSLELGDSALYFCASSGDSSYEQYFGPGTRLTVT.

V is TRBV9 and J is TRBJ2-3; 9 bases line up with TRBD2. The trim removed 4 bases at V and 3 bases at J, leaving 9 bases unmatched. The CDR3 runs to 16 residues. Looked up from germline, CDR1 is SGDLS and CDR2 is YYNGEE. The CDR3, as DNA: TGTGCCAGCAGCCCCCACCGACTAGCGGAAACAGATACGCAGTATTTT. Translating gives CASSPHRLAETDTQYF. Using reference TRBV9 and TRBJ2-3 for the parts outside the CDR3, the full variable domain is DSGVTQTPKHLITATGQRVTLRCSPRSGDLSVYWYQQSLDQGLQFLIQYYNGEERAKGNILERFSAQQFPDLHSELNLSSLELGDSALYFCASSPHRLAETDTQYFGPGTRLTVL.

The rearrangement links TRBV11-3 to TRBJ1-1; no reliable D call. The V gene lost 3 bases and the J gene lost 3 bases, with 8 bases spanning the gap. CDR3 length: 13 residues. Germline assignment: CDR1 SGHNT and CDR2 YENEEA. The CDR3 DNA sequence: TGTGCCAGCAGCTTTACGACTGACACTGAAGCTTTCTTT. Protein sequence: CASSFTTDTEAFF.